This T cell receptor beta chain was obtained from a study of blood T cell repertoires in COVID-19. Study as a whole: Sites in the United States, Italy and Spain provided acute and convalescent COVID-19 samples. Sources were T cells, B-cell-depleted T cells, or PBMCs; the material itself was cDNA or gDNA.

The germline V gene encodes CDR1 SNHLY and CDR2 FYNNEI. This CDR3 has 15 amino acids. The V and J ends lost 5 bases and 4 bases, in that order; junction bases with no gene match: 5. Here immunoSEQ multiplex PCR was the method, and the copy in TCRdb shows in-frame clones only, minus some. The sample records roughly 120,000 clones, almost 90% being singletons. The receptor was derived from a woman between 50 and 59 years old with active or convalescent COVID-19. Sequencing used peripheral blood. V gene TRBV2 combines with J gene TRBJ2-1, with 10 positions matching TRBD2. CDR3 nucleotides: TGTGCCAGCAGTTCACTAGCGGGGACGTACAATGAGCAGTTCTTC. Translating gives CASSSLAGTYNEQFF.